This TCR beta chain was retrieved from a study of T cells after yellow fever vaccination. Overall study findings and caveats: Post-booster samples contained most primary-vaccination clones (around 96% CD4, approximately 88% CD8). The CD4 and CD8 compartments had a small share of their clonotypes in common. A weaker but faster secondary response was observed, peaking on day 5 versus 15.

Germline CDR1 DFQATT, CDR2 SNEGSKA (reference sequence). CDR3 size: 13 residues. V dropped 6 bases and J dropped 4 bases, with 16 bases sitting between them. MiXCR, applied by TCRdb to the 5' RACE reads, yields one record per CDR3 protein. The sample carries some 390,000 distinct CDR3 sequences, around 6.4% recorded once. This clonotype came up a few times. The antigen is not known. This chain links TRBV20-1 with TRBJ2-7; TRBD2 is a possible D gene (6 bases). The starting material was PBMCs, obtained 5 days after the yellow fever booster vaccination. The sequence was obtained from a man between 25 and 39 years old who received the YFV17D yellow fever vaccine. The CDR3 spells CSARTPEGYEQYF. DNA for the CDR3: TGCAGTGCCAGAACCCCGGAGGGGTACGAGCAGTACTTC.